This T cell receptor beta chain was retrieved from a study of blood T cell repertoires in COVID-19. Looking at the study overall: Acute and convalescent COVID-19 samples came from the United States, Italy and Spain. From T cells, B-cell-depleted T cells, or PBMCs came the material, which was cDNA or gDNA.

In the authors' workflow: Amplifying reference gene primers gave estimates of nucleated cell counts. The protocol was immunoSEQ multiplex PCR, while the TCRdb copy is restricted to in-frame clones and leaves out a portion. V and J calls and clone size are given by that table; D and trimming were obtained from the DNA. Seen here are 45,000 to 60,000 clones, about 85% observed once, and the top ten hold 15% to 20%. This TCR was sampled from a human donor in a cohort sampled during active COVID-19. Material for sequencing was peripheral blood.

CDR3 DNA sequence: TGTGCCAGCGAGGGCCAGGAGACCCAGTACTTC. Encoded protein: CASEGQETQYF. The chain recombines TRBV2 with TRBJ2-5; tentatively, D is TRBD2 (5 bases). The V end lost 8 bases, the J end lost 5 bases, and 9 bases lay between the germline ends. Germline CDR1 and CDR2: SNHLY and FYNNEI. CDR3 length: 11 amino acids.